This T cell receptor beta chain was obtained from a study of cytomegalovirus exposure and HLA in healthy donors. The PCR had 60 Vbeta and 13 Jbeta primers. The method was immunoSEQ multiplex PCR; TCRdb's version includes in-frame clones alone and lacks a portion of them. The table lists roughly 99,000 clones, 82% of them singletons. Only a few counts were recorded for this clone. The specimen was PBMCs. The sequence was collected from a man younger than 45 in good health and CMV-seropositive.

CDR3 sequence reads: CASSIFTGDGETQYF. The CDR3 DNA sequence: TGTGCCAGTAGTATTTTCACAGGGGACGGGGAGACCCAGTACTTC. The chain uses TRBV19 and TRBJ2-5; TRBD1 matches at 7 bases. There are 15 residues in the CDR3. Trimming removed 3 bases from V and 5 bases from J; junction bases left unmatched: 9. The germline gives CDR1 LNHDA, CDR2 SQIVND (reference sequence).